Following are 31 T cell receptor beta chains from one sample sequenced in a study of shared clonotypes between healthy human individuals. Assay used: immunoSEQ multiplex PCR; TCRdb lists only in-frame clones, some missing. Of hundreds of thousands of clones in the sample, roughly 77% are singletons; the top ten hold about 13%. The specimen was PBMCs. The receptors come from a woman in her thirties or forties in good health. Some clones in this sample may be carry-over from other donors' samples.

This clone was counted once. The V gene is TRBV5-4, the J gene TRBJ2-1; D uncertain. Germline V gives CDR1 SGHNT, CDR2 YYREEE (reference sequence). Trimming took 0 bases from V and 6 from J, leaving 10 bases between them. The CDR3 totals 14 residues. The CDR3 DNA reads TGTGCCAGCAGCTTGGATCTCGCAGCCAATGAGCAGTTCTTC. Residues: CASSLDLAANEQFF.

The chain is built from TRBV2 and TRBJ2-7; perhaps TRBD2 as D (6 bases). This CDR3 contains 15 residues. Germline CDR1 reads SNHLY; CDR2 reads FYNNEI. V gave up 2 bases and J gave up 9 bases, with 20 bases separating them. The CDR3 reads CASSERAGTVSAQYF. In DNA, the CDR3 is TGTGCCAGCAGTGAAAGGGCGGGAACTGTGTCAGCGCAGTACTTC. Based on the CDR3 plus reference TRBV2 and TRBJ2-7, the full variable domain is EPEVTQTPSHQVTQMGQEVILRCVPISNHLYFYWYRQILGQKVEFLVSFYNNEISEKSEIFDDQFSVERPDGSNFTLKIRSTKLEDSAMYFCASSERAGTVSAQYFGPGTRLTVT.

The V gene is TRBV19, the J gene TRBJ1-2, with D possibly matching TRBD1 (5 bases). V was cut by 7 bases and J by 4 bases, with 13 bases left in between. Per the germline V gene, CDR1 is LNHDA and CDR2 is SQIVND (reference sequence). The CDR3 loop spans 13 amino acids. The CDR3 bases are TGTGCCAGTAATAAGACAGTAGTCTATGGCTACACCTTC. It yields the protein CASNKTVVYGYTF.

The rearrangement uses TRBV27 and TRBJ1-2; 10 bases match TRBD1. The CDR3 has 17 amino acids. Per germline, CDR1 MNHEY and CDR2 SMNVEV (reference sequence). Germline trimming cut 3 bases from V and 7 bases from J; bases unmatched to any gene: 14. The CDR3 nucleotides are TGTGCCAGCAGTTTTTCTCGGGGGAGACAGGGGGCTGCTGGCTACACCTTC. Translated: CASSFSRGRQGAAGYTF.

The rearrangement joins TRBV28 to TRBJ2-5; possibly TRBD1 for D (5 bases). The CDR3 length is 12 residues. Trimming removed 6 bases from V and 9 bases from J, with 14 bases in between. Germline loops: CDR1 MDHEN, CDR2 SYDVKM. CDR3 loop: CASRAPTRAQYF. The CDR3 DNA is TGTGCCAGCAGGGCACCGACCAGGGCCCAGTACTTC. The whole variable domain, remainder taken from reference TRBV28 and TRBJ2-5, is DVKVTQSSRYLVKRTGEKVFLECVQDMDHENMFWYRQDPGLGLRLIYFSYDVKMKEKGDIPEGYSVSREKKERFSLILESASTNQTSMYLCASRAPTRAQYFGPGTRLLVL.

V usage is TRBV2 and J usage is TRBJ2-1, with TRBD2 as a possible D gene (6 bases). Germline CDR1 and CDR2: SNHLY and FYNNEI. The CDR3 spans 15 residues. Trimming cost V 5 bases and J 4 bases, with 15 bases left between them. The CDR3: CASSPPAGGYNEQFF. The CDR3 DNA sequence: TGTGCCAGCAGTCCCCCAGCGGGCGGTTACAATGAGCAGTTCTTC.

V is TRBV2 and J is TRBJ1-2; 12 positions match TRBD1. Germline-derived CDR1 and CDR2 are SNHLY and FYNNEI. V gave up 6 bases and J gave up 4 bases; unmatched junction bases: 6. The length of the CDR3 is 15 residues. CDR3 sequence: CASRRDRGRSYGYTF. The CDR3 DNA reads as TGTGCCAGCAGGAGGGACAGGGGGCGAAGCTATGGCTACACCTTC.

About this clone itself: A read error is the likely source, as a far larger clone sits one nucleotide away. The genes are TRBV3-2 and TRBJ2-5. TRBV3-2 is designated a pseudogene. The CDR3 runs to 9 residues. The CDR3 loop is CASMETQYF. CDR3 DNA: TGTGCCAGCATGGAGACCCAGTACTTC.

This clone came up once. This sequence joins TRBV11-2 and TRBJ1-1; perhaps TRBD1 as D (6 bases). The CDR3 is 11 amino acids. Deletions cut 5 bases from V and 10 bases from J, with 11 bases between. CDR1 is SGHAT, CDR2 FQNNGV, per germline. The CDR3 reads CASSAGQTAFF. The CDR3 DNA is TGTGCCAGCAGCGCCGGACAGACAGCTTTCTTT.

Comments on this clone: This likely traces to a read error, being one base from a far larger clone. The chain has TRBV30 and TRBJ2-1; 8 bases are a match to TRBD1. J was trimmed by 4 bases and V by 8 bases; bases with no gene match: 10. The CDR3 extends over 14 amino acids. Germline V gene data show CDR1 as GTSNPN and CDR2 as SVGIG (reference sequence). DNA of the CDR3: TGTGCCGGCTTACGACAGGGGCCTTACAATGAGCAGTTCTTC. It yields the protein CAGLRQGPYNEQFF.

This chain uses TRBV18 with TRBJ1-2, with D perhaps matching TRBD1 (6 bases). Trimming removed 4 bases at V and 1 base at J, with 19 bases between. This CDR3 comprises 17 residues. Germline values: CDR1 KGHSH, CDR2 LQKENI. In nucleotides, the CDR3 is TGTGCCAGCTCACTAAGATCCGGGACACACTATAACTATGGCTACACCTTC. This encodes CASSLRSGTHYNYGYTF.

The V gene is TRBV11-1, the J gene TRBJ2-7; TRBD2 matches at 8 bases. The V gene end was trimmed by 5 bases and the J gene end by 3 bases; junction bases not matched to a gene: 9. The germline gives CDR1 SGHAT, CDR2 FQDESV (reference sequence). The CDR3 extends over 15 amino acids. CDR3 nucleotides: TGTGCCAGCAGCCCTGGACTAGCAGCGATCTACGAGCAGTACTTC. It translates to CASSPGLAAIYEQYF.

This clone was seen only once. The chain employs TRBV12-5 and TRBJ2-3, with no clear D. CDR1 LGHNT and CDR2 FRNRAP come from the germline V gene. V lost 3 bases to trimming and J lost 0 bases, with 19 bases between them. The CDR3 loop spans 18 amino acids. Written as DNA, the CDR3 is TGTGCTAGTGGTTTTTCCCCGACGGCCGAATTAAGCACAGATACGCAGTATTTT. Its translation is CASGFSPTAELSTDTQYF.

This clone has just a few counts. The chain carries TRBV7-9 and TRBJ1-2, with D unclear. The CDR3 is 14 residues long. Germline V gives CDR1 SEHNR, CDR2 FQNEAQ (reference sequence). V lost 5 bases to trimming and J lost 0 bases, with 10 bases between them. CDR3: CASSLGRTNYGYTF. CDR3 bases: TGTGCCAGCAGCCTCGGAAGGACTAACTATGGCTACACCTTC.

V usage is TRBV4-1 and J usage is TRBJ2-1; 9 nucleotides line up with TRBD2. The CDR3 spans 15 residues. Germline-derived CDR1 and CDR2 are MGHRA and YSYEKL. Unmatched junction bases numbered 13, after V lost 4 bases and J lost 12 bases. The CDR3 reads CASSPWASGNMRQFF. The CDR3 coding sequence is TGCGCCAGCAGCCCGTGGGCTAGCGGGAACATGAGGCAGTTCTTC.

This clone was detected once. The rearrangement links TRBV6-1 to TRBJ1-3, with TRBD1 matching 8 bases. The CDR3 runs to 13 residues. V lost 8 bases, J lost 6 bases, and 6 bases stayed unmatched. Germline CDR1 MNHNS, CDR2 SASEGT. The CDR3 bases are TGTGCCAGCCGCGGACAGGGAGTAAACACCATATATTTT. Its translation: CASRGQGVNTIYF.

The table lists this clone with many counts. The DNA of the CDR3 is TGTGCCTGGAGAAGAGCAGGGTTTGCTAACTATGGCTACACCTTC. Translated, it gives CAWRRAGFANYGYTF. The genes are TRBV30 and TRBJ1-2; a possible D gene is TRBD1 (5 bases). Trimming cost V 3 bases and J 0 bases, with 14 bases left between them. The CDR3 length is 15 residues. Germline V gene lookup returns CDR1 GTSNPN and CDR2 SVGIG (reference sequence).

This chain uses TRBV9 with TRBJ2-1, with TRBD2 matching over 8 bases. The CDR3 length is 19 residues. Unmatched junction bases numbered 17, after V lost 4 bases and J lost 2 bases. Germline V lookup: CDR1 SGDLS, CDR2 YYNGEE. The chain's CDR3 is CASSPPKGAGVNPYNEQFF. As DNA, the CDR3 is TGTGCCAGCAGCCCCCCGAAGGGAGCGGGAGTCAATCCCTACAATGAGCAGTTCTTC.

The chain employs TRBV28 and TRBJ1-1; unclear D gene. The CDR3 runs to 11 residues. The V gene's germline CDR1 is MDHEN and CDR2 SYDVKM. V lost 10 bases and J lost 8, with 14 bases in between. CDR3 DNA: TGTGCCACGGCCCGGCTAACGGAAGCTTTCTTT. Its translation is CATARLTEAFF.

This chain uses TRBV19 with TRBJ2-7, with a weak D call TRBD2 (5 bases). This CDR3 comprises 13 residues. V lost 6 bases, J lost 1 base, and 10 bases lay in between. The V gene's germline CDR1 is LNHDA and CDR2 SQIVND (reference sequence). The CDR3 nucleotides are TGTGCCAGTAGCGAGACTATATCCTACGAGCAGTACTTC. Its translation is CASSETISYEQYF.

The chain carries TRBV9 and TRBJ2-4; D gene unclear. Germline V gene sequence: CDR1 SGDLS, CDR2 YYNGEE. V was shortened by 3 bases and J by 13 bases, with 14 bases between the two germline ends. The CDR3 is 12 amino acids. The CDR3 region is CASSEVGGKQYF. CDR3 bases: TGTGCCAGCAGCGAAGTTGGCGGCAAACAGTACTTC.

The chain is built from TRBV7-9 and TRBJ2-6; D gene unclear. Germline lookup yields CDR1 SEHNR and CDR2 FQNEAQ (reference sequence). The CDR3 runs to 15 residues. Trimming pared 3 bases from V and 0 bases from J, leaving 6 bases between. CDR3 residues: CASSFESSGANVLTF. Written as DNA, the CDR3 is TGTGCCAGCAGCTTTGAGAGCTCTGGGGCCAACGTCCTGACTTTC.

This chain links TRBV10-2 with TRBJ2-7; 7 bases line up with TRBD1. CDR3 length equals 15 residues. Germline lookup yields CDR1 WSHSY and CDR2 SAAADI. V gave up 0 bases and J gave up 0 bases; unmatched junction bases: 2. CDR3 in amino acids: CASSESNRGSYEQYF. CDR3 in DNA: TGCGCCAGCAGTGAGTCGAACAGGGGCTCCTACGAGCAGTACTTC.

This clone was seen a handful of times. The rearrangement links TRBV5-4 to TRBJ1-2, with D possibly being TRBD1 (5 bases). This CDR3 is built from 15 residues. CDR1 SGHNT and CDR2 YYREEE come from the germline V gene (reference sequence). Between the trimmed V and J ends, which lost 0 bases and 4 bases, there was a span of 13 bases. The CDR3 DNA follows: TGTGCCAGCAGCTTGGGGACACCCGTAGGCTATGGCTACACCTTC. Its protein product is CASSLGTPVGYGYTF.

This sequence joins TRBV5-4 and TRBJ2-7; 9 nucleotides agree with TRBD2. Trimming removed 2 bases from V and 4 bases from J; junction bases left unmatched: 4. The CDR3 contains 14 residues. Germline V gene sequence: CDR1 SGHNT, CDR2 YYREEE (reference sequence). CDR3 loop: CASSFSAGGYEQYF. The DNA of the CDR3 is TGTGCCAGCAGCTTTAGCGCGGGAGGGTACGAGCAGTACTTC.

The gene calls are TRBV5-1 and TRBJ2-1; TRBD2 aligns across 7 bases. Germline loops: CDR1 SGHRS, CDR2 YFSETQ. The V gene end was trimmed by 0 bases and the J gene end by 5 bases; junction bases not matched to a gene: 8. This CDR3 spans 16 amino acids. The CDR3 nucleotides read TGCGCCAGCAGCTTGGATGCCGGGACTACTGACAATGAGCAGTTCTTC. It is translated as CASSLDAGTTDNEQFF.

The V gene is TRBV9, the J gene TRBJ1-3; possible D gene TRBD1, 5 bases. Germline V lookup: CDR1 SGDLS, CDR2 YYNGEE. This CDR3 is 14 amino acids long. The ends were cut back, 6 bases at V and 7 bases at J, with 17 bases in the middle. CDR3 sequence reads: CASTRDFAGNTIYF. The CDR3 DNA sequence: TGTGCCAGCACAAGGGACTTCGCGGGGAACACCATATATTTT. The full variable domain, completed using reference TRBV9 and TRBJ1-3, is DSGVTQTPKHLITATGQRVTLRCSPRSGDLSVYWYQQSLDQGLQFLIQYYNGEERAKGNILERFSAQQFPDLHSELNLSSLELGDSALYFCASTRDFAGNTIYFGEGSWLTVV.

The J gene is TRBJ2-3, the V gene TRBV7-8; no definite D call. This CDR3 spans 14 amino acids. V dropped 5 bases and J dropped 0 bases, with 9 bases sitting between them. CDR1 is SGHVS and CDR2 is FQNEAQ in the germline V gene. The CDR3 DNA sequence: TGTGCCAGCAGCCGAGAAACTAGCACAGATACGCAGTATTTT. Translated: CASSRETSTDTQYF.

In this sample, this clone turned up once. J is TRBJ2-7 and V is TRBV4-2, with TRBD2 matching over 8 bases. V was pared by 2 bases and J by 4 bases, with 7 bases of the junction left unmatched. CDR3 size: 15 residues. CDR1 LGHNA and CDR2 YNFKEQ come from the germline V gene. The CDR3 spells CASSQRSGLGYEQYF. In DNA form, the CDR3 reads TGTGCCAGCAGCCAACGATCGGGACTAGGGTACGAGCAGTACTTC.

In the case of this clone: This may arise from a read error, as a much more abundant clone is one base away. This chain joins TRBV28 and TRBJ2-7, with 14 bases fitting TRBD2. Germline assignment: CDR1 MDHEN and CDR2 SYDVKM. The CDR3 loop spans 15 amino acids. V shed 2 bases and J 5 bases; nucleotides not matched to a gene: 2. CDR3 nucleotide sequence: TGTGCCAGCAGTTTACCGGGACTAGCGGGAGACGAGCAGTACTTC. It specifies CASSLPGLAGDEQYF.

This clone was counted only a few times. The rearrangement uses TRBV11-2 and TRBJ2-1, with a weak D call TRBD1 (5 bases). This CDR3 is 13 amino acids long. CDR1 is SGHAT and CDR2 is FQNNGV in the germline V gene. Trimming shortened V by 5 bases and J by 9 bases, and 14 bases separated the two germline ends. The CDR3 spells CASSPGRAVEQFF. CDR3 in DNA: TGTGCCAGCAGCCCGGGCAGGGCGGTTGAGCAGTTCTTC.